The next 28 T cell receptor beta chains were all read from a single sample in a study of T-cell reconstitution after alpha-beta-depleted transplantation in children. Researchers prepared the TCRbeta library using unique molecular identifiers, the study reports. TCRdb called the PCR reads again in MiXCR, with one record for every CDR3 protein. The table has about 410,000 distinct CDR3 sequences, 20% seen once; the top ten hold over 3.5%. The sample here was PBMCs from the stem cell graft donor, taken from the stem cell graft. The source is a human donor who donated a stem cell graft to a child with acute myeloid leukemia.

V is TRBV12-3 or TRBV12-4 and J is TRBJ2-7; 9 bases line up with TRBD1. V shed 7 bases and J 4 bases; nucleotides not matched to a gene: 5. This CDR3 is built from 13 residues. The DNA for the CDR3 is TGTGCCAGCACTGTGGGACAGGGATACGAGCAGTACTTC. Translation: CASTVGQGYEQYF.

This clonotype was seen a handful of times. The J gene is TRBJ2-7, the V gene TRBV21-1; TRBD2, the table's D call, was not compared with the DNA. TRBV21-1 is given as a pseudogene. The CDR3 totals 15 residues. The CDR3 DNA sequence: TGTGCCAGCAGCAGGGAAGCGGGATCGGACTACGAGCAGTACTTC. Protein product: CASSREAGSDYEQYF.

This clonotype appeared many times. The rearrangement joins TRBV20-1 to TRBJ2-1; possible D gene TRBD1, 6 bases. Per the germline V gene, CDR1 is DFQATT and CDR2 is SNEGSKA (reference sequence). V lost 5 bases, J lost 5 bases, and 19 bases lay in between. This CDR3 is 15 amino acids long. Here the CDR3 DNA reads TGCAGTGCTCCCGAAACCGCGACAGGTAACAATGAGCAGTTCTTC. Its translation is CSAPETATGNNEQFF.

A few counts support this clonotype. Mismatch with germline at one junction end may stem from a read error. V is TRBV20-1 and J is TRBJ2-7; 11 nucleotides line up with TRBD1. Germline V gene lookup returns CDR1 DFQATT and CDR2 SNEGSKA (reference sequence). The CDR3 spans 15 residues. The DNA of the CDR3 is TGCTGTGCTAGATCTCGGGACAGGGGGGGCTACGAGCAGTACTTC. Residues: CCARSRDRGGYEQYF.

This clonotype was observed a handful of times. The rearrangement joins TRBV20-1 to TRBJ1-1; D possibly corresponds to TRBD1 (6 bases). The CDR3 totals 13 residues. The germline V and J ends were trimmed by 5 bases and 11 bases, with 21 bases remaining between them. The germline V gene encodes CDR1 DFQATT and CDR2 SNEGSKA (reference sequence). The CDR3 region is CSALEAGAQIAFF. The CDR3 DNA sequence: TGCAGTGCTCTAGAGGCAGGGGCACAAATCGCTTTCTTT.

V usage is TRBV21-1 and J usage is TRBJ1-4. TRBV21-1 is reported as a pseudogene. The CDR3 is 14 residues long. CDR3 DNA sequence: TGTGCCAGCAGCAACAGGGCAACTAATGAAAAACTGTTTTTT. Its protein product is CASSNRATNEKLFF.

V and J are TRBV28 and TRBJ2-7; D remains unclear. Between the trimmed V and J ends, which lost 2 bases and 1 base, there was a span of 15 bases. Germline loops: CDR1 MDHEN, CDR2 SYDVKM. The CDR3 has 16 residues. For the CDR3, the DNA is TGTGCCAGCAGTTTACCCGCGGTTAGCAGATCCTACGAGCAGTACTTC. This encodes CASSLPAVSRSYEQYF.

This chain joins TRBV5-1 and TRBJ2-5; tentative D call: TRBD2 (6 bases). CDR1 and CDR2 (germline): SGHRS, YFSETQ. The CDR3 runs to 16 residues. V was trimmed by 3 bases and J by 1 base, leaving 16 bases between them. The CDR3 sequence is CASSSRLVTFQETQYF. The CDR3 region has the DNA TGCGCCAGCAGCTCTCGACTAGTTACGTTCCAAGAGACCCAGTACTTC.

This clonotype was observed at least ten times. One end of the junction varies from germline; a read error may be responsible. This rearrangement joins TRBV29-1 to TRBJ2-4, with a possible D match to TRBD1 (6 bases). Germline CDR1 is SQVTM and CDR2 is ANQGSEA. The CDR3 sequence is 13 residues long. The CDR3 reads CSATGTIKSIQYF. CDR3 sequence (DNA): TGCAGCGCGACCGGGACAATAAAAAGCATTCAGTACTTC.

This clonotype was found a few times. The chain links TRBV20-1 to TRBJ2-3; D is perhaps TRBD2 (6 bases). V dropped 2 bases and J dropped 6 bases, with 15 bases sitting between them. The CDR3 is 14 amino acids. Germline CDR1 is DFQATT and CDR2 is SNEGSKA (reference sequence). In DNA form, the CDR3 reads TGCAGTGCTAGATCCGGGAGAGGAGGGGATACGCAGTATTTT. Translating gives CSARSGRGGDTQYF.

This clonotype has just a few counts. The chain couples TRBV6-4 to TRBJ2-3; D gene ambiguous. The CDR3 covers 14 residues. V dropped 6 bases and J dropped 0 bases, with 10 bases sitting between them. CDR1 and CDR2 (germline): MRHNA, SNTAGT. The CDR3 loop reads CASSPGPSTDTQYF. CDR3 DNA sequence: TGTGCCAGCAGCCCAGGTCCAAGCACAGATACGCAGTATTTT.

The chain joins TRBV9 to TRBJ2-7; 7 bases map to TRBD2. Germline CDR1 SGDLS, CDR2 YYNGEE. The trim removed 0 bases at V and 2 bases at J, leaving 8 bases unmatched. The CDR3 runs 16 residues. DNA of the CDR3: TGTGCCAGCAGCGTAGAAGGAGGGAGGGGAGCCTACGAGCAGTACTTC. Amino acids: CASSVEGGRGAYEQYF.

The chain employs TRBV20-1 and TRBJ2-1; possible D gene TRBD1, 5 bases. The CDR3 runs 15 residues. Germline values: CDR1 DFQATT, CDR2 SNEGSKA (reference sequence). V lost 6 bases and J 4 bases, leaving 19 bases between the germline ends. Here the CDR3 DNA reads TGCAGTGCCATATCCCGTGGGGCGGAATACAATGAGCAGTTCTTC. It yields the protein CSAISRGAEYNEQFF.

This clonotype was observed a handful of times. The V call is TRBV7-2, the J call TRBJ2-7; 8 bases fit TRBD1. The CDR3 consists of 14 residues. CDR1 and CDR2 from the germline V gene are SGHTA and FQGNSA. V dropped 3 bases and J dropped 4; count of bases not matched to a gene: 5. The DNA of the CDR3 is TGTGCCAGCAGCTTCGCAGGGGGCTTTTACGAGCAGTACTTC. Translation: CASSFAGGFYEQYF.

This rearrangement joins TRBV4-1 to TRBJ2-1, with TRBD2 identical over 10 bases. The CDR3 consists of 15 residues. Per germline, CDR1 MGHRA and CDR2 YSYEKL. With 0 bases clipped from V and 10 bases from J, the junction kept 6 bases outside the gene matches. The CDR3 region has the DNA TGCGCCAGCAGCCAAGACAGCCTAGCGGGAGTCGAGCAGTTCTTC. Translated: CASSQDSLAGVEQFF.

J is TRBJ1-2 and V is TRBV20-1, with D hard to call. Trimming removed 5 bases from V and 4 bases from J, with 14 bases in between. Germline CDR1 is DFQATT and CDR2 is SNEGSKA (reference sequence). There are 13 residues in the CDR3. The CDR3 loop is CSAPPAGAYGYTF. The CDR3 bases are TGCAGTGCTCCTCCGGCAGGAGCCTATGGCTACACCTTC.

Ten or more counts support this clonotype. This chain links TRBV25-1 with TRBJ2-1; 11 nucleotides agree with TRBD2. The germline V gene has CDR1 MGHDK and CDR2 SYGVNS. The ends lost 5 bases at V and 0 bases at J; junction bases unmatched: 12. There are 19 residues in the CDR3. The CDR3 is CASSPDLRLAGFSYNEQFF. CDR3 sequence (DNA): TGTGCCAGCAGTCCAGACTTAAGACTAGCGGGATTCTCCTACAATGAGCAGTTCTTC.

This clonotype was detected a few times. This chain joins TRBV20-1 and TRBJ2-3; TRBD2 matches 11 bases. J was trimmed by 4 bases and V by 5 bases; bases with no gene match: 8. The germline gives CDR1 DFQATT, CDR2 SNEGSKA (reference sequence). There are 15 residues in the CDR3. CDR3 region: CSAVTGLAEADTQYF. Here the CDR3 DNA reads TGCAGTGCTGTCACGGGACTAGCGGAAGCAGATACGCAGTATTTT.

In its sample, this clonotype was seen many times. This chain joins TRBV20-1 and TRBJ2-1; D tentatively fits TRBD1 or TRBD2 (5 bases each). Germline loops: CDR1 DFQATT, CDR2 SNEGSKA (reference sequence). The CDR3 sequence is 12 residues long. Between the trimmed V and J ends, which lost 6 bases and 9 bases, there was a span of 15 bases. CDR3: CSAGTFSTEQFF. The DNA of the CDR3 is TGCAGTGCCGGGACGTTCTCGACTGAGCAGTTCTTC.

The chain couples TRBV12-3 or TRBV12-4 to TRBJ2-3; 7 positions agree with TRBD2. The CDR3 has 15 residues. The V and J ends lost 0 bases and 6 bases, in that order; junction bases with no gene match: 6. This chain's CDR3 is CASSLAGGNTDTQYF. In nucleotides, the CDR3 is TGTGCCAGCAGTTTAGCGGGAGGGAACACGGATACGCAGTATTTT.

In this sample, this clonotype turned up many times. The rearrangement uses TRBV29-1 and TRBJ2-2, with 10 bases aligning to TRBD2. J lost 6 bases, V lost 6 bases, and 4 bases had no gene match. There are 13 residues in the CDR3. Germline V lookup: CDR1 SQVTM, CDR2 ANQGSEA. CDR3 sequence reads: CSVMTSGSGELFF. DNA of the CDR3: TGCAGCGTCATGACTAGCGGGTCCGGGGAGCTGTTTTTT.

This clonotype has only a few counts. J is TRBJ2-7 and V is TRBV5-8; D ambiguous. CDR1 is SGHTS, CDR2 YDEGEE, per germline. Trimming shortened V by 5 bases and J by 2 bases, and 20 bases separated the two germline ends. The CDR3 is 16 amino acids. The CDR3 DNA sequence: TGTGCCAGCAGGCCCCTCCGTCTGGATACTCCCTACGAGCAGTACTTC. This translates into CASRPLRLDTPYEQYF.

This rearrangement joins TRBV30 to TRBJ2-1; 7 nucleotides align to TRBD2. This CDR3 comprises 16 residues. J gave up 9 bases and V 0 bases, and 14 bases lay outside the gene matches. The germline V gene has CDR1 GTSNPN and CDR2 SVGIG (reference sequence). The CDR3 DNA reads TGTGCCTGGAGTGTGAACTCGCCTAGCGGTTCGGGTGAGCAGTTCTTC. Its translation: CAWSVNSPSGSGEQFF. Full variable domain (outside the CDR3, taken from reference TRBV30 and TRBJ2-1): SQTIHQWPATLVQPVGSPLSLECTVEGTSNPNLYWYRQAAGRGLQLLFYSVGIGQISSEVPQNLSASRPQDRQFILSSKKLLLSDSGFYLCAWSVNSPSGSGEQFFGPGTRLTVL.

This clonotype was counted between two and nine times. The chain joins TRBV29-1 to TRBJ2-1, with 7 bases matching TRBD1. After removal of 6 bases from V and 3 bases from J, the junction contained 11 bases not matched to a gene. Germline V gene data show CDR1 as SQVTM and CDR2 as ANQGSEA. The CDR3 loop spans 15 amino acids. The CDR3 bases are TGCAGCGTCAACGGACACAGGGGCGGCTACAATGAGCAGTTCTTC. It translates to CSVNGHRGGYNEQFF.

This clonotype was recorded a few times. The rearrangement links TRBV28 to TRBJ1-5; no definite D call. The length of the CDR3 is 15 residues. V lost 5 bases and J 0 bases, leaving 11 bases between the germline ends. Germline values: CDR1 MDHEN, CDR2 SYDVKM. The CDR3 DNA follows: TGTGCCAGCAGTGGCCTAGGGAATAGCAATCAGCCCCAGCATTTT. Its protein is CASSGLGNSNQPQHF.

The chain is built from TRBV15 and TRBJ2-5; 9 bases align to TRBD2. V lost 3 bases, J lost 9 bases, and 17 bases stayed unmatched. Germline lookup yields CDR1 LNHNV and CDR2 YYDKDF (reference sequence). CDR3 length: 17 residues. As DNA, the CDR3 is TGTGCCACCAGCAGGGCGGGGCTAGGGCTAGCGGGAATCTCCCAGTACTTC. Translated: CATSRAGLGLAGISQYF.

This clonotype was seen at least ten times. The chain recombines TRBV20-1 with TRBJ2-5; D unclear. Deletions cut 4 bases from V and 5 bases from J, with 2 bases between. The CDR3 sequence is 9 residues long. Germline CDR1 reads DFQATT; CDR2 reads SNEGSKA (reference sequence). The CDR3 spells CSATETQYF. The DNA of the CDR3 is TGCAGTGCTACCGAGACCCAGTACTTC.

The chain combines TRBV7-9 with TRBJ2-7, with a weak D call TRBD2 (5 bases). The germline gives CDR1 SEHNR, CDR2 FQNEAQ (reference sequence). Trimming cost V 5 bases and J 6 bases, with 11 bases left between them. The CDR3 runs 12 residues. CDR3 sequence (DNA): TGTGCCAGCAGCCGTCGTGGAGGCGAGCAGTACTTC. Protein sequence: CASSRRGGEQYF.